The clone carrying this TCR beta chain was seen many times. No antigen is known for it. V lost 6 bases and J lost 8, with 23 bases in between. This CDR3 spans 16 amino acids. Germline CDR1 reads SGHNT; CDR2 reads YENEEA. The sample is drawn from a study of tumor-infiltrating lymphocytes in primary liver carcinoma. The overall study: All lesions had stage T1-T3 N0M0 and roughly 4 to 11 cm widths.

General observations from the study: When set against blood, tumors had a significantly higher top-250-clone fraction (p = 0.039).

Constant-region priming of approximately 500 ng total RNA yielded TCR beta cDNA. Modified slightly, ARM-PCR produced TCR beta libraries over three nested multiplex PCR rounds. Researchers ran the first two PCR rounds for 9 to 10 cycles each with TRBV1-TRBV30 forward primers and a C-beta reverse primer. From the multiplex PCR reads, TCRdb called clonotypes with MiXCR, one entry per CDR3 protein. The sample shows 90,000 to 150,000 distinct CDR3 sequences, approximately 68% of them seen only once. Taking 20-30 mg of unsorted bulk tissue, the authors co-extracted RNA and DNA. Chronic HBV infection was present, with no prior treatment.

The clonotype was recovered from a woman in her sixties or seventies with primary liver carcinoma and hepatitis B virus infection. Material: tumor-adjacent normal liver tissue. The genes are TRBV11-3 and TRBJ2-1; TRBD1 is a possible D gene (6 bases). The DNA of the CDR3 is TGTGCCAGCAGTTCAACGGGACACGGCTTCTTGGATGAGCAGTTCTTC. Its translation is CASSSTGHGFLDEQFF.